This TCR beta chain came from a study of blood T cell repertoires in COVID-19. Study-wide background: Donors in the United States, Italy and Spain gave samples during acute or convalescent COVID-19. In each case, the material was cDNA or gDNA derived from T cells, B-cell-depleted T cells, or PBMCs.

This CDR3 spans 15 amino acids. The V end was cut by 7 bases, the J end by 4 bases, with 15 bases between. The germline V gene encodes CDR1 SGHRS and CDR2 YFSETQ. Original methodology: How many nucleated cells were present was estimated from reference gene primer amplification. Data came from immunoSEQ multiplex PCR; TCRdb stores just in-frame clones and leaves some out. V and J calls and clone size are those listed in that table; D and trimming were worked out from the DNA. Of nearly 80,000 clones listed, more than 80% were seen once; the top ten hold approximately 0.74%. The sample comprised peripheral blood. The sequence was collected from a woman at least 80 years old with acute or convalescent COVID-19. This chain joins TRBV5-1 and TRBJ2-6; D may be TRBD1 (6 bases). The DNA of the CDR3 is TGCGCCAGCGGCCGGGACACAACCGGGGCCAACGTCCTGACTTTC. Encoded protein: CASGRDTTGANVLTF. The whole variable domain, remainder taken from reference TRBV5-1 and TRBJ2-6, is KAGVTQTPRYLIKTRGQQVTLSCSPISGHRSVSWYQQTPGQGLQFLFEYFSETQRNKGNFPGRFSGRQFSNSRSEMNVSTLELGDSALYLCASGRDTTGANVLTFGAGSRLTVL.